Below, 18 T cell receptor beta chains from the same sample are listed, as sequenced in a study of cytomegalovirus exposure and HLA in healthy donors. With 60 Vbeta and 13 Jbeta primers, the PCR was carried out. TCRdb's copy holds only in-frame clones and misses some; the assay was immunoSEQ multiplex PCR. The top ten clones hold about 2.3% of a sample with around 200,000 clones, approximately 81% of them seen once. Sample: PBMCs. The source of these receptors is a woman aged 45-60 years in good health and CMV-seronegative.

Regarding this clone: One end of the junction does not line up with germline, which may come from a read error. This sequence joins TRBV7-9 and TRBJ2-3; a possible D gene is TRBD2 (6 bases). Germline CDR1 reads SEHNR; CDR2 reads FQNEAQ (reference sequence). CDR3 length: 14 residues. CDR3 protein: CSSSSRDWASTQYF. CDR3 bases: TGTTCCAGCAGCTCCCGGGACTGGGCAAGTACGCAGTATTTT.

The chain's CDR3 is CASSAKGQGTQYF. DNA for the CDR3: TGTGCCAGCAGCGCCAAGGGACAGGGCACGCAGTATTTT. The chain couples TRBV9 to TRBJ2-3; 9 bases map to TRBD1. After removal of 3 bases from V and 9 bases from J, the junction contained 5 bases not matched to a gene. The CDR3 is made up of 13 amino acids. Germline-derived CDR1 and CDR2 are SGDLS and YYNGEE.

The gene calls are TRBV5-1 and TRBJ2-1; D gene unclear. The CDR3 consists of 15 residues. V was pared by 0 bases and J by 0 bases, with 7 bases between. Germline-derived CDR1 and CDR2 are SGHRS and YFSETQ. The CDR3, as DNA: TGCGCCAGCAGCTTGGCGGCTAGCTCCTACAATGAGCAGTTCTTC. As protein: CASSLAASSYNEQFF.

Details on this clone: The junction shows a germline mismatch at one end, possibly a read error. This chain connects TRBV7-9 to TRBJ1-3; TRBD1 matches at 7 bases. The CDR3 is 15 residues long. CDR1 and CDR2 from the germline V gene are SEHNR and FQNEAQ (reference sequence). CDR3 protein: CSSSRTGTEGNTIYF. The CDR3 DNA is TGTTCCAGCAGCCGGACCGGGACAGAAGGAAACACCATATATTTT.

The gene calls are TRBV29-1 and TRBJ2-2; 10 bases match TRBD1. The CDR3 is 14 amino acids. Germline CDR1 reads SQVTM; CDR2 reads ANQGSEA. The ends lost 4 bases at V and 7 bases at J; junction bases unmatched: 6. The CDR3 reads CSVGGTGVIGELFF. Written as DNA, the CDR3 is TGCAGCGTTGGCGGGACAGGGGTAATCGGGGAGCTGTTTTTT.

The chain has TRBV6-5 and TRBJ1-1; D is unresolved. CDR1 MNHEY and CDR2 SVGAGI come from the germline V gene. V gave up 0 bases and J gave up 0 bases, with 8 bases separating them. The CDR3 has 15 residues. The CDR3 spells CASSYSQNMNTEAFF. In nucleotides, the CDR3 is TGTGCCAGCAGTTACTCTCAGAATATGAACACTGAAGCTTTCTTT.

In DNA form, the CDR3 reads TGTGCCAGCAGTGCCCAACCTCAGGTTCCCTACGAGCAGTACTTC. Its translation: CASSAQPQVPYEQYF. V usage is TRBV28 and J usage is TRBJ2-7, with no clear D. The V end was cut by 5 bases, the J end by 2 bases, with 16 bases between. The CDR3 totals 15 residues. CDR1 is MDHEN, CDR2 SYDVKM, per germline.

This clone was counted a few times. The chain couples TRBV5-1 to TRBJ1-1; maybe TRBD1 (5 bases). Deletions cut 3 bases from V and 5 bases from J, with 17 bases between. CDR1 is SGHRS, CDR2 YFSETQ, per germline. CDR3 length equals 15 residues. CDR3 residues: CASSSGRQTRTEAFF. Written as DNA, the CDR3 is TGCGCCAGCAGCTCAGGGAGGCAGACGAGAACTGAAGCTTTCTTT.

CDR3 in amino acids: CASSPTGVGNTIYF. The CDR3 DNA sequence: TGCGCCAGCAGCCCAACAGGGGTTGGAAACACCATATATTTT. V gene TRBV5-1 combines with J gene TRBJ1-3; 7 nucleotides agree with TRBD1. The CDR3 has 14 amino acids. Germline V lookup: CDR1 SGHRS, CDR2 YFSETQ. Unmatched junction bases numbered 4, after V lost 4 bases and J lost 3 bases.

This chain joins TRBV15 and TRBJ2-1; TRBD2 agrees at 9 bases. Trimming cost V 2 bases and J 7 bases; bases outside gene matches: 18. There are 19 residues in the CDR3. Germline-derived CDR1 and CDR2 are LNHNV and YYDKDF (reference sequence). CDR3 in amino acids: CATSRRKGDGSGRPNEQFF. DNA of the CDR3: TGTGCCACCAGCAGACGAAAAGGAGACGGTAGCGGGAGACCGAATGAGCAGTTCTTC.

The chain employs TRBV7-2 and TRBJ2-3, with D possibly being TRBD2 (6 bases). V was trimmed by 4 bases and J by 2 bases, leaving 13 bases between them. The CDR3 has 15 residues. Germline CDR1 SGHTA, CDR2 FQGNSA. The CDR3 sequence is CASSSRRGLTDTQYF. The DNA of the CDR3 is TGTGCCAGCAGCTCCCGGCGGGGACTCACAGATACGCAGTATTTT. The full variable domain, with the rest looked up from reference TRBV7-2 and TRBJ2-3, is GAGVSQSPSNKVTEKGKDVELRCDPISGHTALYWYRQSLGQGLEFLIYFQGNSAPDKSGLPSDRFSAERTGGSVSTLTIQRTQQEDSAVYLCASSSRRGLTDTQYFGPGTRLTVL.

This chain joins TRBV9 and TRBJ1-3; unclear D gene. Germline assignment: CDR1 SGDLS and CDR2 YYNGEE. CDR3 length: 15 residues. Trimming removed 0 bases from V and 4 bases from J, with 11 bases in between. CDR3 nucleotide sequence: TGTGCCAGCAGCGTAGATCAGCGCTTAGGAAACACCATATATTTT. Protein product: CASSVDQRLGNTIYF.

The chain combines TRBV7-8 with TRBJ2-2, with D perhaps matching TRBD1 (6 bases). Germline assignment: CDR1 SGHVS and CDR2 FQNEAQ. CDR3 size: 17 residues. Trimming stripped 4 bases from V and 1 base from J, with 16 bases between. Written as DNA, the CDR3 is TGTGCCAGCAGCTCCGCCCGCCCGGACAGGAACACCGGGGAGCTGTTTTTT. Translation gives CASSSARPDRNTGELFF.

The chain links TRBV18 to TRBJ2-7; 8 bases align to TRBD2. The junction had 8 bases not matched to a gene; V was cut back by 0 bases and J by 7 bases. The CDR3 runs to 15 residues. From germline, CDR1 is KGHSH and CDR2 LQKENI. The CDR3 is CASSPPAGGSYEQYF. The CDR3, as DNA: TGTGCCAGCTCACCACCGGCGGGAGGTTCTTATGAGCAGTACTTC.

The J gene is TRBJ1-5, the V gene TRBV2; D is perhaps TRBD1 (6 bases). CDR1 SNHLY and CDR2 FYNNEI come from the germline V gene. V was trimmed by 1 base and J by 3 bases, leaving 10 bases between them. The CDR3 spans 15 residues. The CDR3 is CASSEGTANNQPQHF. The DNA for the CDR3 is TGTGCCAGCAGTGAAGGGACAGCCAACAATCAGCCCCAGCATTTT.

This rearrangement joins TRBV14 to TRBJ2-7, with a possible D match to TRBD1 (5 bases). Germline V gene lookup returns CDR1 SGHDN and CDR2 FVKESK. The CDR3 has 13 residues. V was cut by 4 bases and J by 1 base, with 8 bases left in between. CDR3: CASSRQPSYEQYF. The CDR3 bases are TGTGCCAGCAGCCGACAGCCATCCTACGAGCAGTACTTC.

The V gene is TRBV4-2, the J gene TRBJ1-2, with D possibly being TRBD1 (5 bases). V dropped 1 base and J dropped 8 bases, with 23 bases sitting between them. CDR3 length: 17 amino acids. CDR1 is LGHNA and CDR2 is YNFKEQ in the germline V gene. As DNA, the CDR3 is TGTGCCAGCAGCCAAGGGGCCGAGATGGGGCGGGCGGGAGGCTACACCTTC. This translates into CASSQGAEMGRAGGYTF.

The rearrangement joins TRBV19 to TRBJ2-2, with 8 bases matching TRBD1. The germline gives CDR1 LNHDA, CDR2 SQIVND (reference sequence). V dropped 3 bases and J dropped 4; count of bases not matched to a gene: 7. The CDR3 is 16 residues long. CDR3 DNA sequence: TGTGCCAGTAGTATTAGGACAGGGTTAGCCACCGGGGAGCTGTTTTTT. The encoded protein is CASSIRTGLATGELFF. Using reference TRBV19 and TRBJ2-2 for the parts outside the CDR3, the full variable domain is DGGITQSPKYLFRKEGQNVTLSCEQNLNHDAMYWYRQDPGQGLRLIYYSQIVNDFQKGDIAEGYSVSREKKESFPLTVTSAQKNPTAFYLCASSIRTGLATGELFFGEGSRLTVL.